Given below is one TCR beta chain in context. The data stem from a study of blood T cell repertoires in COVID-19. Study information: T cells, B-cell-depleted T cells, or PBMCs supplied cDNA or gDNA.

Sequencing used immunoSEQ multiplex PCR; TCRdb keeps in-frame clones, though not all of them. The sample has about 200,000 clones; about 90% are singletons. The sample consisted of peripheral blood. The sequence was obtained from a man aged 55-75 years with active or convalescent COVID-19.

The CDR3 spells CASSFSGYEQYF. CDR3 bases: TGTGCCAGCAGCTTTTCAGGGTACGAGCAGTACTTC. V gene TRBV5-6 combines with J gene TRBJ2-7; a weak D match, TRBD1 (5 bases). Germline CDR1 and CDR2: SGHDT and YYEEEE. The CDR3 spans 12 residues. Trimming took off 2 bases at V and 4 bases at J, with 7 bases between the two ends. The whole variable domain, remainder taken from reference TRBV5-6 and TRBJ2-7, is DAGVTQSPTHLIKTRGQQVTLRCSPKSGHDTVSWYQQALGQGPQFIFQYYEEEERQRGNFPDRFSGHQFPNYSSELNVNALLLGDSALYLCASSFSGYEQYFGPGTRLTVT.